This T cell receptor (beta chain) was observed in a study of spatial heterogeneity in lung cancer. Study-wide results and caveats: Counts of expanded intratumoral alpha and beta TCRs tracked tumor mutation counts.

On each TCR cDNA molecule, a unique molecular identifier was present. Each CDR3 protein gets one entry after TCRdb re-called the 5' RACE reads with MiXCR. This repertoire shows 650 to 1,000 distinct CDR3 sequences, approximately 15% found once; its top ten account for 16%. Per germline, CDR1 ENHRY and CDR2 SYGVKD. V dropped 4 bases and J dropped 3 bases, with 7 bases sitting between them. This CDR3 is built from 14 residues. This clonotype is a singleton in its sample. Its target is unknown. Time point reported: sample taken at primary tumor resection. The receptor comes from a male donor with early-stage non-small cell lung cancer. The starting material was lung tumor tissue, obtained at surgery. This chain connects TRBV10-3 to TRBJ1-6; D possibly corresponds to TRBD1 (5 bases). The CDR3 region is CAISADSYNSPLHF. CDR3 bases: TGTGCCATCAGTGCAGACAGCTATAATTCACCCCTCCACTTT.